These T cell receptor beta chains were read from a single sample in a study of molecular identifiers for immune sequencing clone quantification. TCRdb independently ran MiXCR on the PCR reads; one entry per CDR3 protein. The sample carries around 470,000 distinct CDR3 sequences, about 25% recorded once. The sequenced sample was naive CD8+ T cells from blood, with Jurkat cell RNA spiked in. These receptors were collected from a human donor in good health. Some libraries in this study had Jurkat cell RNA spiked in. The CDR3 runs from the conserved cysteine through the conserved F or W. D genes are given only for firm matches. A row's size may be missing; if present it is once, few, many or a size class.

V: TRBV3-1; J: TRBJ1-4; D: NA; size: few; DNA: TGTGCCAGCAGCCTCATTTCCCCCAGGGAGGACCCGACTAATGAAAAACTGTTTTTT; CDR3: CASSLISPREDPTNEKLFF
V: TRBV7-9; J: TRBJ2-7; D: NA; size: NA; DNA: TGTGCCATCAGTTCAGGACCGTACGAGCAGTACTTC; CDR3: CAISSGPYEQYF
V: TRBV30; J: TRBJ2-7; D: NA; size: many; DNA: TGTGCCTGGAGCCGGGACGGAGGCTACGAGCAGTACTTC; CDR3: CAWSRDGGYEQYF
V: TRBV7-9; J: TRBJ2-3; D: NA; size: many; DNA: TGTGCCAGTAGGGAACTCACAGATACGCAGTATTTT; CDR3: CASRELTDTQYF
V: TRBV29-1; J: TRBJ1-1; D: NA; size: many; DNA: TGCAGCGTTGAAGAATGGGGACAGAACACTGAAGCTTTCTTT; CDR3: CSVEEWGQNTEAFF
V: TRBV5-1; J: TRBJ2-1; D: NA; size: NA; DNA: TGCGCCAGCAGCTGGCCGGGCTACAATGAGCAGTTCTTC; CDR3: CASSWPGYNEQFF
V: TRBV27; J: TRBJ2-1; D: NA; size: NA; DNA: TGTGCCAGCAGTCCCCCGGCCACCTACAATGAGCAGTTCTTC; CDR3: CASSPPATYNEQFF
V: TRBV30; J: TRBJ2-1; D: NA; size: many; DNA: TGTGCCTGGAGTCCTGTCGATGAGCAGTTCTTC; CDR3: CAWSPVDEQFF
V: TRBV6-6; J: TRBJ2-3; D: NA; size: NA; DNA: TGTGCCAGCAGTTACTCGATAGGGGAACCAGATACGCAGTATTTT; CDR3: CASSYSIGEPDTQYF
V: TRBV29-1; J: TRBJ1-1; D: NA; size: many; DNA: TGCAGCGTTGAAGGACAGGCCAGTAACACTGAAGCTTTCTTT; CDR3: CSVEGQASNTEAFF
V: TRBV4-2; J: TRBJ1-5; D: NA; size: few; DNA: TGTGCCAGCAGCCAAGATTTCAGGACCGACTATCAGCCCCAGCATTTT; CDR3: CASSQDFRTDYQPQHF
V: TRBV2; J: TRBJ2-1; D: NA; size: NA; DNA: TGTGCCAGCAGCACCCAGGGTTTAGTGTCCAATGAGCAGTTCTTC; CDR3: CASSTQGLVSNEQFF
V: TRBV4-3; J: TRBJ2-1; D: TRBD2; size: NA; DNA: TGCGCCAGCAGCCCGACCGGGACTAGCTTTTACAATGAGCAGTTCTTC; CDR3: CASSPTGTSFYNEQFF
V: TRBV20-1; J: TRBJ2-1; D: TRBD2; size: NA; DNA: TGCAGTGCTAGACCCCACGAGCGGGAGTTCTACAATGAGCAGTTCTTC; CDR3: CSARPHEREFYNEQFF
V: TRBV19; J: TRBJ1-5; D: NA; size: few; DNA: TGTGCCAGTAGAAATACAGGGATTGAGGTTTGGAGCAATCAGCCCCAGCATTTT; CDR3: CASRNTGIEVWSNQPQHF
V: TRBV9; J: TRBJ1-1; D: NA; size: few; DNA: TGTGCCAGCAGCCTGTTTGCGGTGGGTACTGAAGCTTTCTTT; CDR3: CASSLFAVGTEAFF
V: TRBV5-5; J: TRBJ1-1; D: NA; size: many; DNA: TGTGCCAGCAGCTTGGAGGGATCCGCAGTTGAAGCTTTCTTT; CDR3: CASSLEGSAVEAFF
V: TRBV4-1; J: TRBJ1-5; D: NA; size: many; DNA: TGCGCCAGCAGCCAAGGGAATCATCAGCCCCAGCATTTT; CDR3: CASSQGNHQPQHF
V: TRBV5-1; J: TRBJ2-7; D: NA; size: few; DNA: TGCGCCAGCAGCCGAGGGAGGGGGAGTAGCTACGAGCAGTACTTC; CDR3: CASSRGRGSSYEQYF
V: TRBV7-9; J: TRBJ2-5; D: NA; size: few; DNA: TGTGCCAGCAGCTTAGGGCAGGGAAGGGGAGAGACCCAGTACTTC; CDR3: CASSLGQGRGETQYF
V: TRBV27; J: TRBJ2-3; D: TRBD2; size: few; DNA: TGTGCCAGCAGTTCGGGGACTAGGGGCACAGATACGCAGTATTTT; CDR3: CASSSGTRGTDTQYF
V: TRBV6-4; J: TRBJ2-3; D: NA; size: NA; DNA: TGTGCCAGCAGTGACGGGCTAGCAGATACGCAGTATTTT; CDR3: CASSDGLADTQYF
V: TRBV27; J: TRBJ2-3; D: NA; size: many; DNA: TGTGCCAGCAGTTCCTCCCCAGGCGCCAGCACAGATACGCAGTATTTT; CDR3: CASSSSPGASTDTQYF
V: TRBV4-3; J: TRBJ1-2; D: NA; size: NA; DNA: TGCGCCAGCAGCCTCAAAGGCGCAGGAGCAATTTCTACCTATGGCCACACCTTC; CDR3: CASSLKGAGAISTYGHTF
V: TRBV4-1; J: TRBJ2-7; D: NA; size: NA; DNA: TGCGCCAGCAGAAGCCCCGGCTCCTACGAGCAGTACTTC; CDR3: CASRSPGSYEQYF
V: TRBV2; J: TRBJ2-1; D: NA; size: NA; DNA: TGTGCCAGCGGATACTCCTACAATGAGCAGTTCTTC; CDR3: CASGYSYNEQFF
V: TRBV7-9; J: TRBJ2-3; D: NA; size: NA; DNA: TGTGCCAGCAGCTTAGAGGAGGTCCGGAGGACAGATACGCAGTATTTT; CDR3: CASSLEEVRRTDTQYF
V: TRBV20-1; J: TRBJ2-7; D: TRBD2; size: few; DNA: TGCAGTGCCACCGAGCCGGGGGGAAACTACGAGCAGTACTTC; CDR3: CSATEPGGNYEQYF
V: TRBV20-1; J: TRBJ1-2; D: TRBD1; size: few; DNA: TGCAGTGCTAGAGATCCGACAGGGCCTAACTATGGCTACACCTTC; CDR3: CSARDPTGPNYGYTF
V: TRBV19; J: TRBJ2-1; D: NA; size: NA; DNA: TGTGTCAGTAGGGGTCCCAGTGCGTCGACATCAACCTACAATGAGCAGTTCTTC; CDR3: CVSRGPSASTSTYNEQFF
V: TRBV13; J: TRBJ1-5; D: NA; size: many; DNA: TGTGCCAGCAGCTTCGGAGGGTCTAATCAGCCCCAGCATTTT; CDR3: CASSFGGSNQPQHF
V: TRBV30; J: TRBJ2-7; D: NA; size: NA; DNA: TGTGCCTGGAATCACGGACAGCCGGGGGGCGAGCAGTACTTC; CDR3: CAWNHGQPGGEQYF
V: TRBV15; J: TRBJ2-3; D: NA; size: many; DNA: TGTGCCACCAGCAGACCTAAAGCGGAGAACACAGATACGCAGTATTTT; CDR3: CATSRPKAENTDTQYF
V: TRBV5-5; J: TRBJ2-7; D: NA; size: few; DNA: TGTGCCAGCGCCCGGACGTTCTCCTACGAGCAGTACTTC; CDR3: CASARTFSYEQYF
V: TRBV14; J: TRBJ2-7; D: NA; size: many; DNA: TGTGCCAGCAGCCTTGGCGGGCTGATCTACGAGCAGTACTTC; CDR3: CASSLGGLIYEQYF
V: TRBV6-2/TRBV6-3; J: TRBJ1-1; D: NA; size: few; DNA: TGTGCCAGCAGGCATCCGCCTCAGGGGATCGGGACTGAAGCTTTCTTT; CDR3: CASRHPPQGIGTEAFF
V: TRBV20-1; J: TRBJ2-7; D: TRBD2; size: many; DNA: TGCAGTGCTAGATTGAGACTCCCGGGACTAGCGGGAAGGGAGCAGTACTTC; CDR3: CSARLRLPGLAGREQYF
V: TRBV5-1; J: TRBJ2-1; D: TRBD1; size: few; DNA: TGCGCCAGCAGCACAACGACAGGGTATTATAATGAGCAGTTCTTC; CDR3: CASSTTTGYYNEQFF
V: TRBV25-1; J: TRBJ1-3; D: NA; size: NA; DNA: TGTGCCAGCAGTGAAACAGGGTTTGGAGGAAACACCATATATTTT; CDR3: CASSETGFGGNTIYF
V: TRBV4-3; J: TRBJ2-7; D: NA; size: NA; DNA: TGCGCCAGCAGCCAGACCATGTGGGGAGCCTACGAGCAGTACTTC; CDR3: CASSQTMWGAYEQYF
V: TRBV6-6; J: TRBJ2-1; D: NA; size: NA; DNA: TGTGCCAGCAGTTACTCGAGTATGGAAGGGGAGCAGTTCTTC; CDR3: CASSYSSMEGEQFF
V: TRBV6-2/TRBV6-3; J: TRBJ1-5; D: TRBD1; size: few; DNA: TGTGCCAGCAGACGCACAGGGGATTATAGCAATCAGCCCCAGCATTTT; CDR3: CASRRTGDYSNQPQHF
V: TRBV7-9; J: TRBJ2-5; D: TRBD1; size: many; DNA: TGTGCCAGCAGCTCAGGACAGGAGATACGTTGGACCCAGTACTTC; CDR3: CASSSGQEIRWTQYF
V: TRBV28; J: TRBJ1-2; D: TRBD1; size: few; DNA: TGTGCCAGCAGTTTTGTGGCAGGGGGGTCTGGCTACACCTTC; CDR3: CASSFVAGGSGYTF